The 14 T cell receptor beta chains listed next were all sequenced from one sample in a study of PD-1 blockade in classical Hodgkin lymphoma. Each patient relapsed following autologous stem cell transplantation, and prior brentuximab vedotin exposure differed. Assay used: immunoSEQ multiplex PCR; TCRdb lists only in-frame clones, some missing. In the table there are 43,000 or so clones, about 73% of which are singletons. The material sequenced was peripheral blood mononuclear cells (PBMCs), taken at baseline. The receptors were sampled from a human donor with classical Hodgkin lymphoma.

This clone showed up just once. The chain employs TRBV5-1 and TRBJ2-1; 10 positions agree with TRBD2. CDR3 length equals 15 residues. J gave up 4 bases and V 4 bases, and 5 bases lay outside the gene matches. Germline V gene lookup returns CDR1 SGHRS and CDR2 YFSETQ. CDR3 region: CASSVGTSDYNEQFF. For the CDR3, the DNA is TGCGCCAGCAGCGTAGGGACTAGCGATTACAATGAGCAGTTCTTC.

The J gene is TRBJ2-1, the V gene TRBV5-5, with D possibly TRBD2 on 5 matching bases. Germline V gene lookup returns CDR1 SGHKS and CDR2 YYEKEE (reference sequence). V gave up 4 bases and J gave up 4 bases, with 18 bases separating them. The CDR3 contains 16 residues. CDR3 loop: CASSPDPGGPYNEQFF. The CDR3 DNA sequence: TGTGCCAGCAGCCCAGACCCAGGAGGTCCGTACAATGAGCAGTTCTTC.

The gene calls are TRBV29-1 and TRBJ2-2; 11 bases line up with TRBD1. V gave up 6 bases and J gave up 4 bases; unmatched junction bases: 4. This CDR3 is built from 14 residues. Germline CDR1 SQVTM, CDR2 ANQGSEA. The CDR3 loop is CSVAGTGGTGELFF. The CDR3 nucleotides are TGCAGCGTCGCCGGGACAGGGGGCACCGGGGAGCTGTTTTTT.

This clone has just a few counts. CDR3 DNA sequence: TGTGCCAGTCGGGCTGGCGGGGATGGCTACACCTTC. Amino acid sequence: CASRAGGDGYTF. This sequence joins TRBV9 and TRBJ1-2; D call uncertain. V was shortened by 8 bases and J by 6 bases, with 14 bases between the two germline ends. There are 12 residues in the CDR3. The germline CDR1 and CDR2 sequences are SGDLS and YYNGEE.

This rearrangement joins TRBV28 to TRBJ2-3; 10 bases align to TRBD2. The V and J ends lost 5 bases and 1 base, in that order; junction bases with no gene match: 9. CDR3 length: 17 amino acids. Germline V lookup: CDR1 MDHEN, CDR2 SYDVKM. The CDR3 DNA follows: TGTGCCAGCAGTCCTCGGGCAGCGGGGGGGGGCACAGATACGCAGTATTTT. It translates to CASSPRAAGGGTDTQYF. Filled out from reference TRBV28 and TRBJ2-3, the complete variable domain reads DVKVTQSSRYLVKRTGEKVFLECVQDMDHENMFWYRQDPGLGLRLIYFSYDVKMKEKGDIPEGYSVSREKKERFSLILESASTNQTSMYLCASSPRAAGGGTDTQYFGPGTRLTVL.

The V and J genes are TRBV27 and TRBJ1-5; D gene uncertain. The CDR3 has 14 residues. V shed 9 bases and J shed 4 bases, with 16 bases lying between them. Per the germline V gene, CDR1 is MNHEY and CDR2 is SMNVEV (reference sequence). The CDR3 sequence: CASSWGSGNQPQHF. DNA for the CDR3: TGTGCCAGTAGCTGGGGTTCTGGGAATCAGCCCCAGCATTTT.

The gene calls are TRBV27 and TRBJ2-3; 10 nucleotides agree with TRBD2. The germline V gene has CDR1 MNHEY and CDR2 SMNVEV (reference sequence). Germline trimming cut 6 bases from V and 10 bases from J; bases unmatched to any gene: 10. This CDR3 is 14 amino acids long. The CDR3 DNA reads as TGTGCCAGCAGCCCAGCGGGAGGGCCAGAGGCGCAGTATTTT. Amino acid sequence: CASSPAGGPEAQYF.

About this clone: Other DNA sequences of this sample code for an identical CDR3. The chain employs TRBV28 and TRBJ2-7; tentatively, D is TRBD1 or TRBD2 (5 bases each). The germline V gene encodes CDR1 MDHEN and CDR2 SYDVKM. V was cut by 3 bases and J by 3 bases, with 6 bases left in between. This CDR3 is 12 amino acids long. CDR3 coding DNA: TGTGCCAGCAGTTTGGGGGTCTACGAGCAGTACTTC. Its translation: CASSLGVYEQYF.

This clone came up a few times. The V call is TRBV12-5, the J call TRBJ2-1; unclear D gene. V was trimmed by 1 base and J by 2 bases, leaving 3 bases between them. The CDR3 loop spans 13 amino acids. CDR1 and CDR2 from the germline V gene are LGHNT and FRNRAP. In nucleotides, the CDR3 is TGTGCTAGTGGTTTGGACACCTACAATGAGCAGTTCTTC. Its translation is CASGLDTYNEQFF.

V gene TRBV7-2 combines with J gene TRBJ1-6; D unresolved. The CDR3 length is 13 residues. CDR1 SGHTA and CDR2 FQGNSA come from the germline V gene. Trimming removed 6 bases from V and 7 bases from J, with 10 bases in between. The CDR3: CASSTSKNSPLHF. DNA for the CDR3: TGTGCCAGCAGTACGAGCAAAAATTCACCCCTCCACTTT. The complete variable domain, with remaining parts taken from reference TRBV7-2 and TRBJ1-6, reads GAGVSQSPSNKVTEKGKDVELRCDPISGHTALYWYRQSLGQGLEFLIYFQGNSAPDKSGLPSDRFSAERTGGSVSTLTIQRTQQEDSAVYLCASSTSKNSPLHFGNGTRLTVT.

The gene calls are TRBV5-1 and TRBJ1-2; D gene ambiguous. V lost 1 base, J lost 0 bases, and 7 bases lay in between. From germline, CDR1 is SGHRS and CDR2 YFSETQ. This CDR3 comprises 14 residues. CDR3: CASSLLVSNYGYTF. CDR3 coding DNA: TGCGCCAGCAGCTTGCTAGTTTCTAACTATGGCTACACCTTC.

The J gene is TRBJ2-7, the V gene TRBV6-5, with a tentative D call TRBD1 (6 bases). Germline loops: CDR1 MNHEY, CDR2 SVGAGI. This CDR3 is 14 amino acids long. The V gene lost 5 bases and the J gene lost 2 bases, with 13 bases spanning the gap. The CDR3 sequence: CASSPTGPTYEQYF. CDR3 bases: TGTGCCAGCAGTCCCACAGGGCCCACCTACGAGCAGTACTTC.

J is TRBJ2-7 and V is TRBV19; 7 nucleotides agree with TRBD1. The CDR3 is 14 amino acids. The V and J ends lost 4 bases and 0 bases, in that order; junction bases with no gene match: 3. CDR1 and CDR2 (germline): LNHDA, SQIVND (reference sequence). The CDR3: CASSTGQVSYEQYF. The CDR3, as DNA: TGTGCCAGTAGTACCGGACAGGTCTCCTACGAGCAGTACTTC.

The chain recombines TRBV6-6 with TRBJ2-7; a possible D gene is TRBD1 (5 bases). Germline loops: CDR1 MNHNY, CDR2 SVGAGI (reference sequence). This CDR3 has 14 residues. V dropped 6 bases and J dropped 1 base, with 13 bases sitting between them. CDR3: CASSILDNSYEQYF. The CDR3 DNA is TGTGCCAGCAGCATATTGGACAATTCCTACGAGCAGTACTTC.